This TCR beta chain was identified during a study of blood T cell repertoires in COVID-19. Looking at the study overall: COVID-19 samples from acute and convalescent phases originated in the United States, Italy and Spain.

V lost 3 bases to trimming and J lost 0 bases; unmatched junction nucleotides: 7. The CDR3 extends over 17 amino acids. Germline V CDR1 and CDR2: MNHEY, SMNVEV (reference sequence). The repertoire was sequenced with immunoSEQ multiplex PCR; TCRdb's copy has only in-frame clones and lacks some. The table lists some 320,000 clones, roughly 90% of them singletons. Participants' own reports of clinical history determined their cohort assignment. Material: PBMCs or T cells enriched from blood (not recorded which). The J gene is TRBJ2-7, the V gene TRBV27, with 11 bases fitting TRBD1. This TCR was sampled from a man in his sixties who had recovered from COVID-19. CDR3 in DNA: TGTGCCAGCAGTTTGGACAGGGGGCCACCTAGCTCCTACGAGCAGTACTTC. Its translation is CASSLDRGPPSSYEQYF.